These T cell receptor beta chains were read from a single sample in a study of long-term antiretroviral therapy in people with HIV. The table came from immunoSEQ multiplex PCR; TCRdb's copy has only in-frame clones and leaves some out. The sample lists about 9,700 clones; 70% to 80% were seen once. The input for sequencing was unsorted PBMCs, taken 1.8 years before starting antiretroviral therapy. The origin of the receptors is a man aged 40-55 years with HIV. CDR3s include the opening cysteine and the closing phenylalanine or tryptophan. The D gene is left open where the match is weak. Clone size is not always given. Where it is, it says once, few, many or a class for expanded clones.

V: TRBV6-1
D: TRBD1
size: -
J: TRBJ1-6
DNA: TGTGCCAGCAGTTTCCAGGGGGAAGTAAATTCACCCCTCCACTTT
CDR3: CASSFQGEVNSPLHF

V: TRBV4-2
D: TRBD1
size: -
J: TRBJ2-3
DNA: TGTGCCAGCAGCGAGGGGGCGGTATTGAGGGGAGGCACAGATACGCAGTATTTT
CDR3: CASSEGAVLRGGTDTQYF

V: TRBV7-9
D: -
size: few
J: TRBJ2-2
DNA: TGTGCCAGCAGCTTAGCGGCAGGGTACATCGGGGAGCTGTTTTTT
CDR3: CASSLAAGYIGELFF

V: TRBV2
D: -
size: few
J: TRBJ2-7
DNA: TGTGCGACTTCCTCGGGACGCCGTTGGGAGCAGTACTTC
CDR3: CATSSGRRWEQYF

V: TRBV4-1
D: -
size: few
J: TRBJ2-7
DNA: TGCGCCAGCAGCCAAGCGATAGGATTCTACGAGCAGTACTTC
CDR3: CASSQAIGFYEQYF

V: TRBV6-5
D: -
size: few
J: TRBJ1-1
DNA: TGTGCCAGCAGTTCCGGGAGTGGGCAGGGGTGGGCTGAAGCTTTCTTT
CDR3: CASSSGSGQGWAEAFF

V: TRBV7-9
D: -
size: -
J: TRBJ1-2
DNA: TGTGCCAGCAGCCAACAAGTCGGCCTAGACTACACCTTC
CDR3: CASSQQVGLDYTF

V: TRBV10-3
D: TRBD2
size: once
J: TRBJ2-7
DNA: TGTGCCATCAGGGGGACTAGTGCCTACGAGCAGTACTTC
CDR3: CAIRGTSAYEQYF

V: TRBV6-6
D: -
size: -
J: TRBJ1-3
DNA: TGTGCCAGCAGACTTGCAGGGCTCTCTGGAAACACCATATATTTT
CDR3: CASRLAGLSGNTIYF

V: TRBV11-3
D: -
size: -
J: TRBJ2-1
DNA: TGTGCCAGCAGCTTGACGCCGAGCTCCTACAATGAGCAGTTCTTC
CDR3: CASSLTPSSYNEQFF

V: TRBV5-8
D: -
size: -
J: TRBJ1-1
DNA: TGTGCCAGCAGCTTGGCCGATGGAACGGCGGGGAGCACTGAAGCTTTCTTT
CDR3: CASSLADGTAGSTEAFF

V: TRBV4-1
D: TRBD2
size: once
J: TRBJ2-1
DNA: TGCGCCAGCAGCCAAGATATAGCGGGGGGCTACACCTACAATGAGCAGTTCTTC
CDR3: CASSQDIAGGYTYNEQFF

V: TRBV6-5
D: -
size: once
J: TRBJ1-3
DNA: TGTGCCAGCCGCGGGCAGACTGGAAACACCATATATTTT
CDR3: CASRGQTGNTIYF

V: TRBV5-4
D: -
size: -
J: TRBJ1-2
DNA: TGTGCCAGCAATGCCTGCGTACCAGGAACCTATGGCTACACCTTC
CDR3: CASNACVPGTYGYTF

V: TRBV7-9
D: -
size: -
J: TRBJ1-4
DNA: TGTGCCAGCAGCCCAGGAGAGTTAAATCAACTGTTTTTT
CDR3: CASSPGELNQLFF

V: TRBV5-1
D: TRBD1
size: few
J: TRBJ1-6
DNA: TGCGCCAGCAGCTTGGAACAGGGGCGGGATTCACCCCTCCACTTT
CDR3: CASSLEQGRDSPLHF

V: TRBV19
D: -
size: -
J: TRBJ1-4
DNA: TGTGCCAGTAGTACCGGCGCAGCAACTAATGAAAAACTGTTTTTT
CDR3: CASSTGAATNEKLFF